These T cell receptor beta chains were read from a single sample in a study of cytomegalovirus exposure and HLA in healthy donors. Repertoires were generated with immunoSEQ multiplex PCR, while TCRdb's copy carries only in-frame clones and drops some. This repertoire shows roughly 36,000 clones, roughly 80% found once; its top ten account for approximately 5.6%. Input material: PBMCs. These receptors were taken from a male donor in good health and CMV-seronegative. Both conserved end residues are part of each CDR3. Each record gives: CDR3 protein, CDR3 DNA, clone size, V gene, D gene, CDR3 length, J gene. A D gene is named only where the DNA matches it firmly. Rows may omit the clone size; those that give it use once, few, many or a size class.

CASSKGQTYEQYF | TGTGCCAGCAGCAAGGGACAGACCTACGAGCAGTACTTC | - | TRBV6-5 | TRBD1 | 13 | TRBJ2-7
CASGQGSTTNYGYTF | TGTGCCAGCGGTCAGGGGAGTACTACTAACTATGGCTACACCTTC | - | TRBV2 | - | 15 | TRBJ1-2
CASRRTGGSPLHF | TGTGCCAGCAGACGGACAGGGGGTTCACCCCTCCACTTT | - | TRBV28 | TRBD1 | 13 | TRBJ1-6
CASRSQGPPYEQYF | TGTGCCAGCAGGTCACAGGGGCCCCCGTACGAGCAGTACTTC | once | TRBV28 | TRBD1 | 14 | TRBJ2-7
CASTWGRDSQWEQYF | TGTGCCAGCACGTGGGGCCGGGACAGCCAGTGGGAGCAGTACTTC | few | TRBV6-1 | TRBD1 | 15 | TRBJ2-7
CASSQVGASYEQYF | TGTGCCAGCAGCCAGGTAGGGGCTTCCTACGAGCAGTACTTC | - | TRBV4-2 | - | 14 | TRBJ2-7
CASSEDRGSYEQYF | TGTGCCAGCAGTGAGGACAGGGGTTCCTACGAGCAGTACTTC | - | TRBV6-5 | TRBD1 | 14 | TRBJ2-7
CASTTGGINEKLFF | TGTGCCAGCACTACAGGGGGGATTAATGAAAAACTGTTTTTT | - | TRBV6-6 | TRBD1 | 14 | TRBJ1-4
CASSLEQGANEQFF | TGTGCCAGCAGCTTGGAACAGGGGGCGAATGAGCAGTTCTTC | - | TRBV5-6 | TRBD1 | 14 | TRBJ2-1
CASSQGVGQGSDTQYF | TGCGCCAGCAGCCAAGGCGTGGGACAGGGGTCAGATACGCAGTATTTT | - | TRBV4-3 | TRBD1 | 16 | TRBJ2-3
CASSPTDRGTDTQYF | TGTGCCAGCAGTCCTACCGACAGGGGCACAGATACGCAGTATTTT | - | TRBV28 | TRBD1 | 15 | TRBJ2-3
CASSLDGYGYTF | TGTGCCAGCAGCTTGGACGGGTATGGCTACACCTTC | medium-sized | TRBV5-4 | - | 12 | TRBJ1-2
CAWSRAVVPYEQYF | TGTGCCTGGAGCAGGGCTGTGGTCCCCTACGAGCAGTACTTC | - | TRBV30 | - | 14 | TRBJ2-7
CASTSGTSYEQYF | TGCGCCAGCACTAGCGGGACCTCCTACGAGCAGTACTTC | - | TRBV5-1 | TRBD2 | 13 | TRBJ2-7
CASSFSYRNYQETQYF | TGTGCCAGCAGCTTTTCGTACAGAAACTACCAAGAGACCCAGTACTTC | - | TRBV5-6 | - | 16 | TRBJ2-5
CASSGQGVNGYTF | TGCGCCAGCAGTGGTCAGGGGGTCAATGGCTACACCTTC | - | TRBV10-2 | TRBD1 | 13 | TRBJ1-2
CAISERTIANSPLHF | TGTGCCATCAGTGAACGGACAATAGCTAATTCACCCCTCCACTTT | - | TRBV10-3 | - | 15 | TRBJ1-6
CASSQTGVASYEQYF | TGTGCCAGCAGCCAGACAGGGGTCGCGTCCTACGAGCAGTACTTC | - | TRBV7-9 | TRBD1 | 15 | TRBJ2-7
CAGSPGLAEAFF | TGTGCCGGTAGCCCGGGTCTGGCTGAAGCTTTCTTT | - | TRBV30 | - | 12 | TRBJ1-1
CASSPAGQGIGEQYF | TGTGCCAGCAGTCCCGCGGGACAGGGTATCGGCGAGCAGTACTTC | - | TRBV6-5 | TRBD1 | 15 | TRBJ2-7
CASSLESRGSTNQPQHF | TGTGCCAGCAGCTTAGAGTCTCGGGGGTCAACCAATCAGCCCCAGCATTTT | - | TRBV7-8 | - | 17 | TRBJ1-5
CASRYGQSSYNEQFF | TGCGCCAGCAGATACGGACAGAGCTCCTACAATGAGCAGTTCTTC | few | TRBV5-1 | - | 15 | TRBJ2-1
CAAGVPGTSNTEAFF | TGTGCCGCGGGGGTCCCCGGGACATCGAACACTGAAGCTTTCTTT | few | TRBV6-1 | - | 15 | TRBJ1-1
CASSYGTSNEQFF | TGTGCCAGCAGCTACGGGACTAGCAATGAGCAGTTCTTC | - | TRBV5-6 | TRBD2 | 13 | TRBJ2-1
CASSPQAAVEQYGYTF | TGTGCCAGCTCACCACAGGCCGCGGTCGAGCAATATGGCTACACCTTC | - | TRBV18 | - | 16 | TRBJ1-2
CASSFWTGLYYEQYF | TGTGCCAGCAGCTTTTGGACAGGACTATATTACGAGCAGTACTTC | - | TRBV7-9 | - | 15 | TRBJ2-7
CASSKGQGVDTQYF | TGTGCCAGCAGCAAGGGACAGGGTGTAGATACGCAGTATTTT | - | TRBV7-2 | TRBD1 | 14 | TRBJ2-3
CASSESGGSGETQYF | TGTGCCAGCAGCGAGTCAGGAGGTAGTGGCGAGACCCAGTACTTC | - | TRBV5-6 | - | 15 | TRBJ2-5
CASSPRDRGDTEAFF | TGTGCCAGCTCACCACGGGACAGGGGGGACACTGAAGCTTTCTTT | - | TRBV18 | TRBD1 | 15 | TRBJ1-1
CASSYGGTTEAFF | TGTGCCAGCAGCTACGGGGGGACCACTGAAGCTTTCTTT | - | TRBV11-3 | - | 13 | TRBJ1-1
CASSSQPGLQNTEAFF | TGCGCCAGCAGCTCGCAACCGGGACTGCAGAACACTGAAGCTTTCTTT | - | TRBV5-1 | - | 16 | TRBJ1-1
CASSEFRGQGVEEAFF | TGTGCCAGCAGTGAATTTAGGGGACAGGGGGTTGAGGAAGCTTTCTTT | few | TRBV25-1 | TRBD1 | 16 | TRBJ1-1
CASSPGQGGYQPQHF | TGTGCCAGCAGTCCCGGACAGGGGGGGTATCAGCCCCAGCATTTT | once | TRBV27 | TRBD1 | 15 | TRBJ1-5
CASSFGSSGKREQYF | TGTGCCAGCAGCTTCGGTTCTAGCGGGAAACGCGAGCAGTACTTC | - | TRBV7-9 | TRBD2 | 15 | TRBJ2-7
CASREDRGFTEAFF | TGTGCCAGCAGAGAGGACAGGGGTTTCACTGAAGCTTTCTTT | - | TRBV6-5 | TRBD1 | 14 | TRBJ1-1
CAWRGQGKSPLHF | TGTGCCTGGAGGGGACAGGGAAAGTCACCCCTCCACTTT | - | TRBV30 | TRBD1 | 13 | TRBJ1-6
CASSARSNTEAFF | TGTGCCAGCAGTGCTAGGTCGAACACTGAAGCTTTCTTT | once | TRBV6-5 | - | 13 | TRBJ1-1
CASSQGVDLEAFF | TGCGCCAGCAGCCAAGGTGTGGACTTGGAGGCTTTCTTT | - | TRBV4-3 | - | 13 | TRBJ1-1
CASSSPPGQGSAEAFF | TGCGCCAGCAGCTCGCCCCCGGGACAGGGTTCGGCTGAAGCTTTCTTT | - | TRBV5-1 | TRBD1 | 16 | TRBJ1-1
CASSEALGGGETQYF | TGTGCCAGCAGTGAAGCGCTCGGGGGAGGAGAGACCCAGTACTTC | few | TRBV6-1 | - | 15 | TRBJ2-5
CAISRDRSYEQYF | TGTGCCATCAGCCGGGACAGGTCCTACGAGCAGTACTTC | - | TRBV10-3 | TRBD1 | 13 | TRBJ2-7
CASNAGGEATNEKLFF | TGTGCCAGTAATGCAGGGGGCGAGGCAACTAATGAAAAACTGTTTTTT | - | TRBV19 | TRBD1 | 16 | TRBJ1-4
CASRGQNTEAFF | TGTGCCAGCAGAGGACAGAACACTGAAGCTTTCTTT | - | TRBV6-5 | - | 12 | TRBJ1-1
CASSGQGMTEAFF | TGTGCCAGCAGTGGACAGGGAATGACTGAAGCTTTCTTT | - | TRBV6-5 | TRBD1 | 13 | TRBJ1-1
CASSLVQGKNIQYF | TGTGCCAGCAGCTTGGTTCAGGGCAAAAACATTCAGTACTTC | few | TRBV5-6 | - | 14 | TRBJ2-4
CAWSPPGTSGGRSTDTQYF | TGTGCCTGGAGTCCCCCCGGGACTAGCGGGGGGAGGAGCACAGATACGCAGTATTTT | - | TRBV30 | TRBD2 | 19 | TRBJ2-3
CASSLTGRETSTDTQYF | TGTGCCAGCAGCTTAACCGGCCGAGAGACTTCCACAGATACGCAGTATTTT | once | TRBV7-3 | - | 17 | TRBJ2-3
CASSLRQGYYNEQFF | TGTGCCAGCAGCTTAAGGCAGGGATACTACAATGAGCAGTTCTTC | - | TRBV7-6 | - | 15 | TRBJ2-1
CASRSDSYGYTF | TGCGCCAGCAGGTCCGACAGCTATGGCTACACCTTC | - | TRBV5-1 | - | 12 | TRBJ1-2
CASSQVVTSGSSGNTGELFF | TGCGCCAGCAGCCAAGTAGTGACTAGCGGGAGTTCGGGGAACACCGGGGAGCTGTTTTTT | - | TRBV4-3 | TRBD2 | 20 | TRBJ2-2
CASSPASGGSHEQYF | TGTGCCAGCAGCCCGGCTAGCGGGGGGTCCCACGAGCAGTACTTC | - | TRBV7-2 | TRBD2 | 15 | TRBJ2-7
CASSEGADTQYF | TGCGCCAGCAGTGAAGGGGCAGATACGCAGTATTTT | - | TRBV10-1 | - | 12 | TRBJ2-3
CAWSVSSYEQYF | TGTGCCTGGAGTGTTAGCTCCTACGAGCAGTACTTC | - | TRBV30 | - | 12 | TRBJ2-7
CASSPDGGRYEQYF | TGCGCCAGCAGCCCGGACGGAGGGCGGTACGAGCAGTACTTC | once | TRBV5-1 | - | 14 | TRBJ2-7
CASPQSAGYLYGYTF | TGTGCCTCCCCTCAATCGGCAGGGTATCTCTATGGCTACACCTTC | - | TRBV2 | - | 15 | TRBJ1-2
CASSDGGRARDTQYF | TGTGCCAGCAGTGACGGTGGGAGGGCTCGGGATACGCAGTATTTT | - | TRBV25-1 | TRBD2 | 15 | TRBJ2-3
CASSFLTGNEQFF | TGTGCCAGCTCTTTTCTCACAGGGAATGAGCAGTTCTTC | - | TRBV7-9 | - | 13 | TRBJ2-1
CASSSRDSLQETQYF | TGTGCCAGCTCATCCCGGGACAGCCTCCAAGAGACCCAGTACTTC | - | TRBV18 | TRBD1 | 15 | TRBJ2-5
CASSEGFGEAFF | TGTGCCAGCAGTGAAGGTTTCGGGGAAGCTTTCTTT | - | TRBV2 | - | 12 | TRBJ1-1
CASSPTGTRGNQPQHF | TGTGCCAGCTCACCGACCGGGACAAGGGGCAATCAGCCCCAGCATTTT | few | TRBV18 | - | 16 | TRBJ1-5